The present T cell receptor (beta chain) was sequenced within a study of shared clonotypes between healthy human individuals. The wider study: Per donor, CD8 memory used one plate, CD8 naive used two, CD4 memory used three and CD4 naive used three. General study findings and limits: The expectation was that sequencing depth would affect clonotype sharing among donors.

Generated by immunoSEQ multiplex PCR, the TCRdb table keeps only in-frame clones and is missing some. The sample holds 400,000 to 600,000 clones; approximately 95% are singletons and the top ten take about 0.064%. About this clone itself: What it binds is unknown.

This receptor was obtained from a woman aged 25-40 years in good health. The sequenced material came from naive CD4+ T cells sorted from blood. Subset denoted: CD45RA+ positively selected.

As DNA, the CDR3 is TGTGCCAGCAGTACGGACAGGGGGAGTGAAAAACTGTTTTTT. It is translated as CASSTDRGSEKLFF. The V and J genes are TRBV6-1 and TRBJ1-4, with 10 bases lining up with TRBD1. The V segment lost 5 bases and the J segment 7 bases; nucleotides outside the gene matches: 4. The CDR3 contains 14 residues. CDR1 is MNHNS, CDR2 SASEGT, per germline.